Shown below are 8 T cell receptor beta chains from a single sample sequenced in a study of blood T cell repertoires in COVID-19 (dated by TCRdb to the early 2020s). Library preparation used the immunoSEQ multiplex PCR assay. TCRdb took over this immuneACCESS table, retaining in-frame rearrangements with V and J assigned. Such tables are incomplete; in checked studies, under half of the missing clones stem from an unresolved V gene, and the remainder is unexplained. The sample has about 79,000 clones on record, roughly 89% of them singletons. Approximately 13% of the sample belongs to the ten largest clones. What was sequenced was peripheral blood. Every receptor here comes from a man in his 70s with active or convalescent COVID-19.

The rearrangement links TRBV28 to TRBJ1-1; no reliable D call. V was trimmed by 5 bases and J by 10 bases, leaving 14 bases between them. This CDR3 contains 12 residues. Germline V gives CDR1 MDHEN, CDR2 SYDVKM. CDR3: CASSVKRLVAFF. CDR3 coding DNA: TGTGCCAGCAGTGTTAAGAGGCTGGTAGCTTTCTTT.

V is TRBV28 and J is TRBJ2-1, with 7 bases that match TRBD2. The trim removed 3 bases at V and 6 bases at J, leaving 32 bases unmatched. CDR3 length: 23 residues. The V gene's germline CDR1 is MDHEN and CDR2 SYDVKM. This CDR3 reads CASSFPILWGSDIRAGVFNEQFF. The CDR3 DNA reads TGTGCCAGCAGTTTCCCCATCTTGTGGGGTAGTGACATACGGGCGGGAGTCTTCAATGAGCAGTTCTTC.

The V gene is TRBV6-1, the J gene TRBJ1-3; D gene unclear. V dropped 2 bases and J dropped 11 bases, with 10 bases sitting between them. Germline V gives CDR1 MNHNS, CDR2 SASEGT. The CDR3 length is 12 residues. CDR3 residues: CASSETVDSIYF. DNA for the CDR3: TGTGCCAGCAGTGAAACAGTGGATTCCATATATTTT.

The V and J genes are TRBV7-9 and TRBJ1-5, with 7 bases matching TRBD1. V trimming: 3 bases; J trimming: 0 bases; junction bases outside the gene matches: 8. The CDR3 contains 17 residues. The germline gives CDR1 SEHNR, CDR2 FQNEAQ (reference sequence). The CDR3 DNA is TGTGCCAGCAGCTTTGATCCAGGGGGAAATAGCAATCAGCCCCAGCATTTT. Translating it yields CASSFDPGGNSNQPQHF.

The chain uses TRBV9 and TRBJ1-2; 7 positions agree with TRBD1. V dropped 5 bases and J dropped 5; count of bases not matched to a gene: 9. Per germline, CDR1 SGDLS and CDR2 YYNGEE. The CDR3 runs 14 residues. Written as DNA, the CDR3 is TGTGCCAGCAGTAAGGGGGCGCAGGGTTATGGCTACACCTTC. Translating it yields CASSKGAQGYGYTF.

The chain carries TRBV5-4 and TRBJ1-1; TRBD1 is a possible D gene (5 bases). The CDR3 extends over 13 amino acids. The germline V gene encodes CDR1 SGHNT and CDR2 YYREEE (reference sequence). V was clipped by 5 bases and J by 5 bases, with 13 bases between them. CDR3 sequence (DNA): TGTGCCAGCAGAGGGCGGGGGAAGACTGAAGCTTTCTTT. The encoded protein is CASRGRGKTEAFF.

The chain links TRBV28 to TRBJ1-1; D might be TRBD1 (5 bases). Germline V gene lookup returns CDR1 MDHEN and CDR2 SYDVKM. Trimming stripped 5 bases from V and 1 base from J, with 14 bases between. The CDR3 is 15 residues long. The CDR3 DNA reads TGTGCCAGCAGTCATGGGGGGACGGGGAACACTGAAGCTTTCTTT. It translates to CASSHGGTGNTEAFF.

The genes are TRBV6-5 and TRBJ2-3; 8 bases fit TRBD2. With 10 bases clipped from V and 3 bases from J, the junction kept 9 bases outside the gene matches. Germline-derived CDR1 and CDR2 are MNHEY and SVGAGI. This CDR3 comprises 14 residues. The CDR3 loop reads CATFPRGVTDTQYF. The CDR3 DNA reads TGTGCCACGTTTCCGCGGGGGGTAACAGATACGCAGTATTTT.